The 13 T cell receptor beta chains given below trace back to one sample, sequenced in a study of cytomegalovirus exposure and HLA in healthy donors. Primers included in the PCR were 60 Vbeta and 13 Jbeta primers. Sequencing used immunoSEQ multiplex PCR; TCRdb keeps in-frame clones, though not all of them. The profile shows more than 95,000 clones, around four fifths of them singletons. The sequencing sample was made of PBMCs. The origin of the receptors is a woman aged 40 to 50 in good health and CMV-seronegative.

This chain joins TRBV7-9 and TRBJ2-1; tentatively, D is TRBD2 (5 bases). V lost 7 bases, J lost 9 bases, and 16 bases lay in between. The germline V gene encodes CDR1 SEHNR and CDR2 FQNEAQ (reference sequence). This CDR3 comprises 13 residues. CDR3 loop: CASKVGVVREQFF. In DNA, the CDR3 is TGTGCCAGCAAGGTGGGAGTAGTACGTGAGCAGTTCTTC.

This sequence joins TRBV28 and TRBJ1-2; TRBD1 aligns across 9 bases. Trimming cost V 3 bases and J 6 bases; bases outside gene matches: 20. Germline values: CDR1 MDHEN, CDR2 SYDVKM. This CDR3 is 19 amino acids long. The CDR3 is CASSFRNFLPRTGEDGYTF. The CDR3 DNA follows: TGTGCCAGCAGTTTCCGAAACTTCCTACCCCGGACAGGGGAGGATGGCTACACCTTC.

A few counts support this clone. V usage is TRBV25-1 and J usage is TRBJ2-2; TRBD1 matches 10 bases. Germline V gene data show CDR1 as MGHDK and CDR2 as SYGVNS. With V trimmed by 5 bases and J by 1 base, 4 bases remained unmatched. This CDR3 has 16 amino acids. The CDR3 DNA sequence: TGTGCCAGCAGTCTCTGGACAGGGGGGAACACCGGGGAGCTGTTTTTT. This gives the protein CASSLWTGGNTGELFF.

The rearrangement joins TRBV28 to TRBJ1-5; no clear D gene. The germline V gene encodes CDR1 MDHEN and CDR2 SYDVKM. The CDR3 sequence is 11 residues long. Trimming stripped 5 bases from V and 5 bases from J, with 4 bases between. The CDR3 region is CASSTHQPQHF. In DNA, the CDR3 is TGTGCCAGCAGTACACATCAGCCCCAGCATTTT.

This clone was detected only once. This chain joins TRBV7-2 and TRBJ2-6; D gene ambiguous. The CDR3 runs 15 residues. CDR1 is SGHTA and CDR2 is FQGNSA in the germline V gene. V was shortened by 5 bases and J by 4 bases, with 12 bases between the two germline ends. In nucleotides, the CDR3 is TGTGCCAGCAGCCCCCTCGGTTTAGGGGCCAACGTCCTGACTTTC. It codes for CASSPLGLGANVLTF.

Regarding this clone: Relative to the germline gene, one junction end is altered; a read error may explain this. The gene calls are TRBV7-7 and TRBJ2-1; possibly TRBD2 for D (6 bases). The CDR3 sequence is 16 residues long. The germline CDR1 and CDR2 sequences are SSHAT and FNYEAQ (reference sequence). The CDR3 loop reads CASSLGQGLSYNEQFF. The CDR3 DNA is TGTGCTAGCAGCTTAGGGCAGGGACTTTCCTACAATGAGCAGTTCTTC.

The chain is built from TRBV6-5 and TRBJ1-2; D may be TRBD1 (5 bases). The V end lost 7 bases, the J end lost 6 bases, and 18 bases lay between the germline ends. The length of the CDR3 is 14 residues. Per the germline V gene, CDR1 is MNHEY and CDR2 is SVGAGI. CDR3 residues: CASTPLQGRNGYTF. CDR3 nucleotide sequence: TGTGCCAGCACCCCCTTGCAGGGCCGAAATGGCTACACCTTC.

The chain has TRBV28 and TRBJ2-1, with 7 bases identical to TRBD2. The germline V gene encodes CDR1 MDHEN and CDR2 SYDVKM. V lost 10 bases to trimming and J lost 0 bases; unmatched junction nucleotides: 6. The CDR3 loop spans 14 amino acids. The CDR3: CATREGFSYNEQFF. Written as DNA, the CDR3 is TGTGCCACCAGGGAGGGATTCTCCTACAATGAGCAGTTCTTC.

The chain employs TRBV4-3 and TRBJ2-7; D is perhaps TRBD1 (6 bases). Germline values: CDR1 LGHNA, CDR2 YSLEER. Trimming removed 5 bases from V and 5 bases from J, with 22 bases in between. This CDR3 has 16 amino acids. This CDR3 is CASSYIQGRYLNEQYF. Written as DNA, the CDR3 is TGCGCCAGCAGCTATATCCAGGGGCGATACCTCAACGAGCAGTACTTC.

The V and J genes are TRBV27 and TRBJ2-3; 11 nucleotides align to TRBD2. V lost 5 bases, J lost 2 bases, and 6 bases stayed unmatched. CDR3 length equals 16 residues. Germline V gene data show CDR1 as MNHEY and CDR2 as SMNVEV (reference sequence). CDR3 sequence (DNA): TGTGCCAGCAGTCTCGGGACTAGCGGACTCACAGATACGCAGTATTTT. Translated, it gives CASSLGTSGLTDTQYF.

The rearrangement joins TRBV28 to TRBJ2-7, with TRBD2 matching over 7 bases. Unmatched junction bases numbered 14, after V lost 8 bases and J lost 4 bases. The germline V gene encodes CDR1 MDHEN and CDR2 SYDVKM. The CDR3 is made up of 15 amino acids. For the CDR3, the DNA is TGTGCCAGCCAGCTTAGTGGAGCGGGGAAGTACGAGCAGTACTTC. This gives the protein CASQLSGAGKYEQYF.

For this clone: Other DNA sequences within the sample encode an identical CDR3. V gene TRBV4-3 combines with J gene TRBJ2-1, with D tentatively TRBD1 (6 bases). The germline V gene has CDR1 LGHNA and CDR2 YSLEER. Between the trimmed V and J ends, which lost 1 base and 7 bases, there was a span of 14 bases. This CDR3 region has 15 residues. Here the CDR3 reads CASSQGAGVGNEQFF. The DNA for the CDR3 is TGCGCCAGCAGCCAAGGGGCAGGGGTCGGTAATGAGCAGTTCTTC.

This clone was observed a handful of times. The CDR3 DNA sequence: TGTGCCAGCAGCTTAGAACCGGGAGGAGATACGCAGTATTTT. This codes for CASSLEPGGDTQYF. The gene calls are TRBV11-2 and TRBJ2-3; the match to TRBD2 covers 7 bases. There are 14 residues in the CDR3. Germline V CDR1 and CDR2: SGHAT, FQNNGV. The trim removed 0 bases at V and 5 bases at J, leaving 2 bases unmatched.